These T cell receptor beta chains were read from a single sample in a study of T cells after yellow fever vaccination. MiXCR, run by TCRdb on the 5' RACE reads, gives a single entry per CDR3 protein. The sample yields about 400,000 distinct CDR3 sequences, more than 5.5% seen once. The sequenced sample was PBMCs, obtained 5 days after the yellow fever booster vaccination. The receptors were sampled from a man under 40 who received the YFV17D yellow fever vaccine. CDR3s include the opening cysteine and the closing phenylalanine or tryptophan. The D gene is left open where the match is weak. Clone size is given for some rows only: seen once, a few or many times, or a class if the clone is expanded.

>TRBV19|many|NA|TRBJ2-3
TGTGCCAGTACGGAGCGGTGGAGCACAGATACGCAGTATTTT
CASTERWSTDTQYF
>TRBV12-5|NA|TRBD1|TRBJ2-7
TGTGCTAGTGGTTTTCAGGGGGTTGCCTACGAGCAGTACTTC
CASGFQGVAYEQYF
>TRBV7-2|few|TRBD1|TRBJ2-5
TGTGCCAGCACCCGATTCGACAGGGGGGTTCTGCAAGAGACCCAGTACTTC
CASTRFDRGVLQETQYF
>TRBV5-5|few|TRBD2|TRBJ2-7
TGTGCCAGCAGCCGGGGACTAGCGGGCTCCTACGAGCAGTACTTC
CASSRGLAGSYEQYF
>TRBV12-3/TRBV12-4|many|NA|TRBJ1-3
TGTGCCAGCAGTTTTGGGGGGCCTGACACCATATATTTT
CASSFGGPDTIYF
>TRBV12-3/TRBV12-4|few|NA|TRBJ2-7
TGTGCCAGCAGTTTAGCGGGTTCGGGTGGCGAGCAGTACTTC
CASSLAGSGGEQYF
>TRBV5-6|few|NA|TRBJ1-4
TGTGCCAGCAGCTTACAGGGTAACGGTGAAAAACTGTTTTTT
CASSLQGNGEKLFF
>TRBV12-3/TRBV12-4|many|TRBD1|TRBJ2-7
TGTGCCAGCGGGACAGGGTTCTACGAGCAGTACTTC
CASGTGFYEQYF
>TRBV9|few|NA|TRBJ2-5
TGTGCCAGCAGCGTCGGGGTAGGGAGAGAGACCCAGTACTTC
CASSVGVGRETQYF
>TRBV11-2|few|TRBD2|TRBJ2-2
TGTGCCAGCAGCCCAACTAGCGTCGGGGAGCTGTTTTTT
CASSPTSVGELFF
>TRBV5-1|many|TRBD2|TRBJ2-1
TGCGCCAGCAGCCCCGTTACTAGCGGGCCTTACAATGAGCAGTTCTTC
CASSPVTSGPYNEQFF
>TRBV6-1|few|TRBD1|TRBJ2-2
TGTGCCAGCAGACGGACAGGGGGCATCGCCGGGGAGCTGTTTTTT
CASRRTGGIAGELFF
>TRBV5-5|many|NA|TRBJ2-5
TGTGCCAGCAGCTTGGTTACCCCAGTGACCCAGTACTTC
CASSLVTPVTQYF
>TRBV20-1|NA|NA|TRBJ1-2
TGCAGTGCTACCCCTCAGACAGCGTTCTACTATGGCTACACCTTC
CSATPQTAFYYGYTF
>TRBV5-1|many|TRBD2|TRBJ2-1
TGCGCCAGCAGCTTGGTGGCGGGGGACAATGAGCAGTTCTTC
CASSLVAGDNEQFF
>TRBV10-3|few|NA|TRBJ2-3
TGTGCCATCCGGGACCGCGAGGGTACAGATACGCAGTATTTT
CAIRDREGTDTQYF
>TRBV20-1|many|NA|TRBJ2-3
TGCAGTCGAACGGTCACAGATACGCAGTATTTT
CSRTVTDTQYF
>TRBV10-1|few|NA|TRBJ2-2
TGCGCCAGCAGTGCCCTTGATCCCGGGGAGCTGTTTTTT
CASSALDPGELFF
>TRBV12-3/TRBV12-4|few|NA|TRBJ2-6
TGTGCCAGCAGTTACTCGGCCTCTGGGGCCAACGTCCTGACTTTC
CASSYSASGANVLTF
>TRBV6-1|NA|TRBD1|TRBJ1-6
TGTGCCAGCAGCTTCGACAGGGCGAATTCACCCCTCCACTTT
CASSFDRANSPLHF
>TRBV6-1|few|NA|TRBJ2-7
TGTGCCGCTAGGGGTGCAAGCTCCTACGAGCAGTACTTC
CAARGASSYEQYF
>TRBV20-1|few|NA|TRBJ2-5
TGCAGTGCTAAACGTCACGCGGCAGTGGGAGAGACCCAGTACTTC
CSAKRHAAVGETQYF
>TRBV7-9|many|NA|TRBJ2-3
TGTGCCAGCAGCTGGGGTAGCACAGATACGCAGTATTTT
CASSWGSTDTQYF
>TRBV7-2|many|TRBD1|TRBJ1-1
TGTGCCAGCAGCGCACCGGGACAGGGGCTGGAAGCTTTCTTT
CASSAPGQGLEAFF
>TRBV7-2|NA|NA|TRBJ1-3
TGTGCCAGCAGCTCCGGGGCGTGGGGGCTTTTAGACACCATATATTTT
CASSSGAWGLLDTIYF
>TRBV7-2|few|NA|TRBJ2-4
TGTGCCAGCAGCCCAGACATGTTCGCCAAAAACATTCAGTACTTC
CASSPDMFAKNIQYF
>TRBV20-1|many|NA|TRBJ2-1
TGCAGTGCTGCCCGGGACGCGACCTACAATGAGCAGTTCTTC
CSAARDATYNEQFF
>TRBV9|few|NA|TRBJ2-7
TGTGCCAGCAGCGTTGGGGTTCCCTCCTACGAGCAGTACTTC
CASSVGVPSYEQYF
>TRBV4-3|NA|TRBD2|TRBJ2-3
TGCGCCAGCAGCCGTACCAGCGGGAGAGTGAGAGATACGCAGTATTTT
CASSRTSGRVRDTQYF
>TRBV6-1|many|NA|TRBJ2-5
TGTGCCAGCAGTCTTGTCCTGAGCGGCCAAGAGACCCAGTACTTC
CASSLVLSGQETQYF
>TRBV29-1|many|TRBD2|TRBJ2-7
TGCAGCGTTGGACGGGAGGGCCCGGGGGAGCAGTACTTC
CSVGREGPGEQYF
>TRBV20-1|NA|TRBD2|TRBJ2-1
TGCTGTGCTAGAGTGCGGACTAGCTGGGAGTACAATGAGCAGTTCTTC
CCARVRTSWEYNEQFF
>TRBV18|NA|TRBD1|TRBJ1-1
TGTGCCAGCTCACAACAGGGGGCGCGGGGCACTGAAGCTTTCTTT
CASSQQGARGTEAFF